A single sample gave rise to the 26 T cell receptor beta chains below, sequenced in a study of T cell changes during pregnancy in multiple sclerosis. The protocol was immunoSEQ multiplex PCR, while the TCRdb copy is restricted to in-frame clones and leaves out a portion. The sample contains more than 50,000 clones, more than 85% of which appear only once. The source was peripheral blood, collected after pregnancy. The receptors here all came from a female donor in good health, enrolled as a control in a pregnancy study.

The V gene is TRBV6-1, the J gene TRBJ2-5; D is possibly TRBD1 (7 bases). Germline V CDR1 and CDR2: MNHNS, SASEGT. The ends were cut back, 11 bases at V and 5 bases at J, with 18 bases in the middle. The CDR3 contains 13 residues. The CDR3 sequence: CAGGIGGWETQYF. In DNA, the CDR3 is TGTGCCGGGGGGATAGGGGGCTGGGAGACCCAGTACTTC.

This clone has more than one count but fewer than ten. The chain recombines TRBV9 with TRBJ1-4; tentatively, D is TRBD1 (5 bases). The V end was cut by 2 bases, the J end by 3 bases, with 8 bases between. This CDR3 spans 14 amino acids. CDR1 is SGDLS and CDR2 is YYNGEE in the germline V gene. CDR3 bases: TGTGCCAGCAGCGTTGGACACGCTAATGAAAAACTGTTTTTT. Its translation is CASSVGHANEKLFF.

The CDR3 sequence: CAIGSGGQAFF. The DNA of the CDR3 is TGTGCCATCGGCTCAGGGGGGCAAGCTTTCTTT. The chain recombines TRBV10-3 with TRBJ1-1, with TRBD1 identical over 7 bases. V was clipped by 8 bases and J by 9 bases; unmatched bases: 6. The CDR3 length is 11 residues. Germline loops: CDR1 ENHRY, CDR2 SYGVKD.

The V and J genes are TRBV27 and TRBJ2-6; D is unclear. Germline V CDR1 and CDR2: MNHEY, SMNVEV (reference sequence). The CDR3 consists of 13 residues. V lost 3 bases to trimming and J lost 4 bases, with 4 bases between them. The CDR3 nucleotides read TGTGCCAGCAGTTTTAGCGGGGCCAACGTCCTGACTTTC. As protein: CASSFSGANVLTF.

V and J are TRBV12-5 and TRBJ1-3, with D perhaps matching TRBD1 (6 bases). V was cut by 3 bases and J by 3 bases, with 12 bases left in between. The CDR3 runs to 15 residues. CDR1 is LGHNT and CDR2 is FRNRAP in the germline V gene. CDR3 protein: CASGFDTGNGNTIYF. The CDR3 DNA sequence: TGTGCTAGTGGTTTCGACACAGGGAATGGAAACACCATATATTTT.

The rearrangement links TRBV6-1 to TRBJ2-7, with D perhaps matching TRBD1 (5 bases). This CDR3 region has 14 residues. With 8 bases removed from V and 3 bases from J, the gap between germline ends came to 17 bases. CDR1 and CDR2 (germline): MNHNS, SASEGT. This chain's CDR3 is CASGARASLYEQYF. The CDR3, as DNA: TGTGCCAGCGGGGCACGGGCTAGTCTCTACGAGCAGTACTTC.

The chain couples TRBV19 to TRBJ1-5, with 7 bases matching TRBD1. Germline trimming cut 8 bases from V and 7 bases from J; bases unmatched to any gene: 8. Germline V gene data show CDR1 as LNHDA and CDR2 as SQIVND (reference sequence). The CDR3 runs 13 residues. The CDR3 DNA reads TGTGCCAGTTCTACAGGGGCGAGGCAGCCCCAGCATTTT. It is translated as CASSTGARQPQHF.

The chain couples TRBV4-2 to TRBJ2-5; D is possibly TRBD1 (6 bases). CDR1 and CDR2 from the germline V gene are LGHNA and YNFKEQ. The CDR3 has 15 residues. The V and J ends lost 2 bases and 5 bases respectively, with 15 bases between them. This chain's CDR3 is CASSQYRGFAETQYF. The CDR3 DNA sequence: TGTGCCAGCAGCCAATATAGGGGGTTCGCGGAGACCCAGTACTTC.

This chain joins TRBV19 and TRBJ2-5, with D maybe TRBD2 (5 bases). The CDR3 has 15 amino acids. Germline-derived CDR1 and CDR2 are LNHDA and SQIVND (reference sequence). V lost 2 bases and J 2 bases, leaving 12 bases between the germline ends. CDR3 sequence: CASSIHVSGQETQYF. DNA for the CDR3: TGTGCCAGTAGTATACATGTAAGCGGACAAGAGACCCAGTACTTC.

This clone was recorded only once. The chain combines TRBV11-2 with TRBJ1-1; D is perhaps TRBD1 (6 bases). Germline assignment: CDR1 SGHAT and CDR2 FQNNGV. This CDR3 spans 15 amino acids. The ends were cut back, 4 bases at V and 3 bases at J, with 15 bases in the middle. The DNA for the CDR3 is TGTGCCAGCAGCTCGTTGAGACAGGCCGACACTGAAGCTTTCTTT. This encodes CASSSLRQADTEAFF.

The V and J genes are TRBV6-6 and TRBJ1-2, with 9 nucleotides matching TRBD1. The CDR3 is made up of 12 amino acids. Germline V lookup: CDR1 MNHNY, CDR2 SVGAGI (reference sequence). CDR3 bases: TGTGCGGGACAGGGAATGGTAGAGGGCTACACCTTC. This translates into CAGQGMVEGYTF.

The V and J genes are TRBV2 and TRBJ1-5; D is perhaps TRBD1 (5 bases). The germline gives CDR1 SNHLY, CDR2 FYNNEI. The CDR3 is made up of 15 amino acids. Trimming took off 0 bases at V and 5 bases at J, with 11 bases between the two ends. Here the CDR3 reads CASSEAIWGDQPQHF. The CDR3 DNA sequence: TGTGCCAGCAGTGAAGCCATATGGGGCGATCAGCCCCAGCATTTT. Supplemented by reference TRBV2 and TRBJ1-5, the full variable domain reads EPEVTQTPSHQVTQMGQEVILRCVPISNHLYFYWYRQILGQKVEFLVSFYNNEISEKSEIFDDQFSVERPDGSNFTLKIRSTKLEDSAMYFCASSEAIWGDQPQHFGDGTRLSIL.

V usage is TRBV6-5 and J usage is TRBJ2-7; D is possibly TRBD2 (5 bases). The germline gives CDR1 MNHEY, CDR2 SVGAGI. Trimming took 0 bases from V and 1 from J, leaving 13 bases between them. CDR3 length: 16 residues. The CDR3 loop reads CASSYSVIASSYEQYF. The CDR3 nucleotides read TGTGCCAGCAGTTACTCGGTGATAGCGTCGTCCTACGAGCAGTACTTC.

The CDR3 sequence is CASSLTGGPSGTQYF. DNA for the CDR3: TGTGCCAGCAGTTTAACAGGGGGACCCTCCGGGACCCAGTACTTC. The chain combines TRBV27 with TRBJ2-5; 8 nucleotides match TRBD1. Germline assignment: CDR1 MNHEY and CDR2 SMNVEV (reference sequence). The CDR3 runs 15 residues. V dropped 2 bases and J dropped 7; count of bases not matched to a gene: 9.

The chain recombines TRBV19 with TRBJ1-4; TRBD1 aligns across 7 bases. The V gene's germline CDR1 is LNHDA and CDR2 SQIVND (reference sequence). V was clipped by 7 bases and J by 7 bases; unmatched bases: 6. This CDR3 region has 13 residues. This chain's CDR3 is CASNRGSGEKLFF. In DNA form, the CDR3 reads TGTGCCAGTAACAGGGGTAGCGGTGAAAAACTGTTTTTT.

The rearrangement uses TRBV5-1 and TRBJ2-7; maybe TRBD2 (6 bases). V was trimmed by 6 bases and J by 0 bases, leaving 13 bases between them. Per germline, CDR1 SGHRS and CDR2 YFSETQ. The CDR3 contains 14 residues. DNA for the CDR3: TGCGCCAGCACACCAAGCGGGTTCTCCTACGAGCAGTACTTC. Its translation: CASTPSGFSYEQYF.

The chain uses TRBV7-6 and TRBJ2-5; 7 nucleotides align to TRBD2. The CDR3 is made up of 15 amino acids. V was clipped by 4 bases and J by 1 base; unmatched bases: 6. Per the germline V gene, CDR1 is SGHVS and CDR2 is FNYEAQ. As DNA, the CDR3 is TGTGCCAGCAGCTGGACTAGAGGTGTCCAAGAGACCCAGTACTTC. Translating it yields CASSWTRGVQETQYF. The whole variable domain, remainder taken from reference TRBV7-6 and TRBJ2-5, is GAGVSQSPRYKVTKRGQDVALRCDPISGHVSLYWYRQALGQGPEFLTYFNYEAQQDKSGLPNDRFSAERPEGSISTLTIQRTEQRDSAMYRCASSWTRGVQETQYFGPGTRLLVL.

This chain links TRBV5-4 with TRBJ2-5, with TRBD2 matching 13 bases. CDR1 is SGHNT, CDR2 YYREEE, per germline (reference sequence). The trim removed 4 bases at V and 4 bases at J, leaving 7 bases unmatched. CDR3 length: 16 amino acids. The DNA of the CDR3 is TGTGCCAGCAGCGGGACTAGCGGGAATGTATTAGAGACCCAGTACTTC. Its protein product is CASSGTSGNVLETQYF.

J is TRBJ2-4 and V is TRBV9; the match to TRBD2 covers 7 bases. The germline CDR1 and CDR2 sequences are SGDLS and YYNGEE. CDR3 length: 13 residues. With 3 bases clipped from V and 7 bases from J, the junction kept 4 bases outside the gene matches. CDR3 residues: CASSGLAGNIQYF. CDR3 nucleotide sequence: TGTGCCAGCAGCGGACTAGCCGGGAACATTCAGTACTTC.

This rearrangement joins TRBV18 to TRBJ2-7; 8 bases align to TRBD1. The germline gives CDR1 KGHSH, CDR2 LQKENI. V shed 2 bases, J shed 0 bases, and the junction held 3 bases outside the gene matches. The CDR3 has 15 residues. The CDR3 reads CASSPGTGVSYEQYF. The CDR3 DNA reads TGTGCCAGCTCACCAGGGACAGGCGTCTCCTACGAGCAGTACTTC.

This clone appeared once. J is TRBJ1-5 and V is TRBV19; D may be TRBD1 (5 bases). The V end was cut by 1 base, the J end by 0 bases, with 13 bases between. Germline V gene lookup returns CDR1 LNHDA and CDR2 SQIVND (reference sequence). The CDR3 runs to 17 residues. Written as DNA, the CDR3 is TGTGCCAGTAGTATAGCGGGACGGGGGTATAGCAATCAGCCCCAGCATTTT. This translates into CASSIAGRGYSNQPQHF.

This clone was seen a few times. V is TRBV18 and J is TRBJ1-2, with D possibly being TRBD1 (5 bases). The CDR3 contains 12 residues. The V end was cut by 3 bases, the J end by 8 bases, with 10 bases between. Per germline, CDR1 KGHSH and CDR2 LQKENI. CDR3 DNA sequence: TGTGCCAGCTCACCGATGGAGGGGGGCTACACCTTC. The encoded protein is CASSPMEGGYTF.

V usage is TRBV10-1 and J usage is TRBJ2-1, with 10 positions matching TRBD1. This CDR3 has 14 residues. The J segment lost 3 bases and the V segment lost 6 bases, leaving 2 bases of the junction unmatched. CDR1 and CDR2 from the germline V gene are WNHNN and SYGVQD (reference sequence). CDR3 loop: CASSRTGGYNEQFF. In DNA form, the CDR3 reads TGCGCCAGCAGCAGGACAGGGGGCTACAATGAGCAGTTCTTC.

This clone was detected a few times. This chain links TRBV25-1 with TRBJ1-2, with D perhaps matching TRBD1 (5 bases). This CDR3 contains 16 residues. The germline V gene has CDR1 MGHDK and CDR2 SYGVNS. Trimming took off 5 bases at V and 5 bases at J, with 21 bases between the two ends. Here the CDR3 DNA reads TGTGCCAGCAGTACCCAGCCGGGGGGGGAAGGGTATGGCTACACCTTC. Protein: CASSTQPGGEGYGYTF.

The chain uses TRBV18 and TRBJ1-1, with D maybe TRBD1 (6 bases). V lost 2 bases and J lost 4, with 14 bases in between. The CDR3 has 15 amino acids. CDR1 KGHSH and CDR2 LQKENI come from the germline V gene. CDR3 region: CASSPAGVVGTEAFF. The CDR3 DNA reads as TGTGCCAGCTCACCAGCAGGGGTCGTGGGCACTGAAGCTTTCTTT. Drawing the rest from reference TRBV18 and TRBJ1-1, the complete variable domain is NAGVMQNPRHLVRRRGQEARLRCSPMKGHSHVYWYRQLPEEGLKFMVYLQKENIIDESGMPKERFSAEFPKEGPSILRIQQVVRGDSAAYFCASSPAGVVGTEAFFGQGTRLTVV.

The chain is built from TRBV6-5 and TRBJ1-1, with D uncertain. Trimming removed 2 bases from V and 5 bases from J, with 3 bases in between. Germline V gene data show CDR1 as MNHEY and CDR2 as SVGAGI. The CDR3 consists of 11 residues. The CDR3 region is CASSYATEAFF. In DNA, the CDR3 is TGTGCCAGCAGTTACGCGACTGAAGCTTTCTTT.